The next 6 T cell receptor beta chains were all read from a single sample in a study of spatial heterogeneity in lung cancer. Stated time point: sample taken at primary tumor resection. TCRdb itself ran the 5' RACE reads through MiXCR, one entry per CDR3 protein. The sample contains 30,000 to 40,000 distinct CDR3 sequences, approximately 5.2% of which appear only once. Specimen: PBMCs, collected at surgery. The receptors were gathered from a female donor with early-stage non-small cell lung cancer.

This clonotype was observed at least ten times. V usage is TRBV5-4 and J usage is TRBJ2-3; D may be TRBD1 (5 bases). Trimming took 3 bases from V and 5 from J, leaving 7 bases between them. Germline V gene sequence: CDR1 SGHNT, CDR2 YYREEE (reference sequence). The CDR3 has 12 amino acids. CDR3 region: CASSWGGDTQYF. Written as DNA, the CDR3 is TGTGCCAGCAGCTGGGGCGGAGATACGCAGTATTTT.

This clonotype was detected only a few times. In DNA form, the CDR3 reads TGTGCCAGCAGTTTCCGGGCCCCTGGCAGGGGGATCACCTTC. This sequence encodes CASSFRAPGRGITF. The chain joins TRBV27 to TRBJ1-2; 7 bases are shared with TRBD1. The CDR3 has 14 amino acids. The ends lost 3 bases at V and 13 bases at J; junction bases unmatched: 14. Germline CDR1 reads MNHEY; CDR2 reads SMNVEV (reference sequence).

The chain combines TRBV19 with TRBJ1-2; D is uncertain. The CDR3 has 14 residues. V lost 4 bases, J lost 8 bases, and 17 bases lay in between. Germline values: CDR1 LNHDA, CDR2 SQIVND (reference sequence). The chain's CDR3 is CASSTPVGSGGYTF. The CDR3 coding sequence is TGTGCCAGTAGTACCCCCGTGGGGAGCGGAGGCTACACCTTC.

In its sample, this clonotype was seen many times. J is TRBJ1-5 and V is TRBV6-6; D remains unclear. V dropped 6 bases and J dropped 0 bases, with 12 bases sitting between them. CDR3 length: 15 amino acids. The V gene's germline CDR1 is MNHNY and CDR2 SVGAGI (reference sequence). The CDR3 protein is CASSPRQTSNQPQHF. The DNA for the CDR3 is TGTGCCAGCAGCCCGCGACAAACTAGCAATCAGCCCCAGCATTTT.

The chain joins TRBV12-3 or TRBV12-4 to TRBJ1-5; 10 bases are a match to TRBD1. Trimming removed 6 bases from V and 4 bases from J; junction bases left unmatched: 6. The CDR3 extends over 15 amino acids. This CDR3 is CASRRGQGLNQPQHF. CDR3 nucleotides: TGTGCCAGCAGGAGGGGACAGGGGCTAAATCAGCCCCAGCATTTT.

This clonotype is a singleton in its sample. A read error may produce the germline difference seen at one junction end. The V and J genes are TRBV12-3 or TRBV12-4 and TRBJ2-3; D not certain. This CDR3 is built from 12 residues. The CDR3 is CASTPGTDTKYF. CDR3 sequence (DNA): TGTGCCAGCACGCCGGGCACAGATACGAAGTATTTT.